These 31 T cell receptor beta chains originate from one sample sequenced in a study of control samples from healthy donors and cancer patients. Profiling relied on immunoSEQ multiplex PCR, and the TCRdb table lists in-frame clones only, not all of them. The sample records over 150,000 clones, roughly 90% being singletons. Sequences were obtained from blood. These receptor sequences come from a woman aged 45-60 years in good health.

This chain joins TRBV6-6 and TRBJ2-7; D not certain. Germline lookup yields CDR1 MNHNY and CDR2 SVGAGI (reference sequence). The CDR3 contains 13 residues. The V end was cut by 6 bases, the J end by 5 bases, with 14 bases between. The DNA for the CDR3 is TGTGCCAGCAGCTCTCTACAAAGGGACGAGCAGTACTTC. This translates into CASSSLQRDEQYF.

This chain joins TRBV4-3 and TRBJ1-4, with D hard to call. CDR1 is LGHNA and CDR2 is YSLEER in the germline V gene. The length of the CDR3 is 17 residues. V lost 2 bases and J lost 10, with 23 bases in between. CDR3 bases: TGCGCCAGCAGCCAATCTCCTGCGACGACGGCGCGAGGAAAACTGTTTTTT. This codes for CASSQSPATTARGKLFF.

This chain joins TRBV3-1 (or the pseudogene TRBV3-2) and TRBJ2-7, with unresolved D. The CDR3 runs 12 residues. The V end was cut by 0 bases, the J end by 7 bases, with 7 bases between. Germline-derived CDR1 and CDR2 are LGHDT and YNNKEL (reference sequence). CDR3 residues: CASSQESGEQYF. In DNA, the CDR3 is TGTGCCAGCAGCCAAGAGTCTGGGGAGCAGTACTTC.

The genes are TRBV4-2 and TRBJ2-7, with D uncertain. V dropped 0 bases and J dropped 0 bases, with 9 bases sitting between them. This CDR3 is built from 15 residues. Germline values: CDR1 LGHNA, CDR2 YNFKEQ. In nucleotides, the CDR3 is TGTGCCAGCAGCCAAGATTGGGCACCCTCCTACGAGCAGTACTTC. It encodes CASSQDWAPSYEQYF.

The chain joins TRBV5-4 to TRBJ2-5; TRBD2 matches 12 bases. Germline-derived CDR1 and CDR2 are SGHNT and YYREEE (reference sequence). This CDR3 has 17 amino acids. The trim removed 0 bases at V and 4 bases at J, leaving 7 bases unmatched. CDR3: CASSLEASGGAVETQYF. The CDR3 DNA reads TGTGCCAGCAGCTTGGAGGCTAGCGGGGGGGCCGTAGAGACCCAGTACTTC.

The chain is built from TRBV27 and TRBJ1-3; D unclear. Trimming left V 2 bases short and J 0 bases short, with 2 bases between. The CDR3 spans 13 residues. Germline V gene data show CDR1 as MNHEY and CDR2 as SMNVEV (reference sequence). The CDR3 reads CASSLTSGNTIYF. CDR3 bases: TGTGCCAGCAGTTTAACCTCTGGAAACACCATATATTTT.

Regarding this clone: The same CDR3 can be traced to other DNA sequences in this sample. The chain carries TRBV30 and TRBJ1-3; D remains ambiguous. The CDR3 is 11 residues long. Deletions cut 1 base from V and 3 bases from J, with 1 base between. Germline loops: CDR1 GTSNPN, CDR2 SVGIG (reference sequence). CDR3 sequence reads: CAWSGGNTIYF. In DNA, the CDR3 is TGTGCCTGGAGTGGTGGAAACACCATATATTTT.

The V call is TRBV28, the J call TRBJ2-7; unclear D gene. V was cut by 3 bases and J by 5 bases, with 14 bases left in between. The CDR3 covers 14 residues. Germline V lookup: CDR1 MDHEN, CDR2 SYDVKM. The CDR3 DNA reads TGTGCCAGCAGTTTTAAGGGATTAGTCGACGAGCAGTACTTC. It specifies CASSFKGLVDEQYF.

This clone was detected only a few times. This rearrangement joins TRBV14 to TRBJ1-2; D uncertain. Germline V CDR1 and CDR2: SGHDN, FVKESK. V lost 0 bases and J lost 2, with 16 bases in between. The CDR3 consists of 17 residues. The CDR3 here is CASSQDFGGRENYGYTF. CDR3 DNA sequence: TGTGCCAGCAGCCAAGATTTCGGCGGACGGGAAAACTATGGCTACACCTTC.

This rearrangement joins TRBV18 to TRBJ1-2, with TRBD1 matching over 8 bases. Germline CDR1 KGHSH, CDR2 LQKENI. The CDR3 contains 14 residues. The trim removed 2 bases at V and 4 bases at J, leaving 3 bases unmatched. CDR3 loop: CASSPAQGAYGYTF. CDR3 DNA sequence: TGTGCCAGCTCACCAGCCCAGGGGGCCTATGGCTACACCTTC.

The gene calls are TRBV7-9 and TRBJ1-1; unclear D gene. Trimming pared 2 bases from V and 4 bases from J, leaving 8 bases between. Germline V CDR1 and CDR2: SEHNR, FQNEAQ (reference sequence). The CDR3 sequence is 13 residues long. The CDR3 nucleotides read TGTGCCAGCAGCTTAACGGACCCCACTGAAGCTTTCTTT. Its translation: CASSLTDPTEAFF.

V and J are TRBV28 and TRBJ1-1; 8 positions agree with TRBD1. The CDR3 length is 12 residues. V lost 10 bases, J lost 9 bases, and 10 bases stayed unmatched. Germline CDR1 and CDR2: MDHEN and SYDVKM. The CDR3 coding sequence is TGTGCCACGAGTCCCAGGGGGCGGAAAGCTTTCTTT. The encoded protein is CATSPRGRKAFF.

This chain links TRBV7-6 with TRBJ2-1; weak D call: TRBD2 (7 bases). There are 16 residues in the CDR3. Trimming cost V 1 base and J 3 bases, with 13 bases left between them. CDR1 is SGHVS and CDR2 is FNYEAQ in the germline V gene. This CDR3 is CASSLEGGLYYNEQFF. Here the CDR3 DNA reads TGTGCCAGCAGCTTAGAGGGGGGGCTTTACTACAATGAGCAGTTCTTC.

The chain combines TRBV6-5 with TRBJ2-3; D unclear. Germline V gene lookup returns CDR1 MNHEY and CDR2 SVGAGI. The CDR3 has 12 residues. Trimming shortened V by 4 bases and J by 1 base, and 3 bases separated the two germline ends. CDR3 amino acids: CASSSRTDTQYF. The CDR3 DNA sequence: TGTGCCAGCAGTTCCCGCACAGATACGCAGTATTTT.

The V and J genes are TRBV6-6 and TRBJ1-3; no firm D call. Per germline, CDR1 MNHNY and CDR2 SVGAGI (reference sequence). The CDR3 has 14 residues. Trimming took off 5 bases at V and 0 bases at J, with 8 bases between the two ends. CDR3 DNA: TGTGCCAGCAGTCACACTACCTCTGGAAACACCATATATTTT. This sequence encodes CASSHTTSGNTIYF.

The rearrangement joins TRBV28 to TRBJ1-5; no firm D call. With 7 bases removed from V and 3 bases from J, the gap between germline ends came to 13 bases. The CDR3 covers 14 residues. In germline, CDR1 is MDHEN, CDR2 SYDVKM. Here the CDR3 DNA reads TGTGCCAGCACCCCGGTACCTTCCAATCAGCCCCAGCATTTT. It encodes CASTPVPSNQPQHF.

This chain connects TRBV6-2 or TRBV6-3 to TRBJ2-5; 12 bases fit TRBD2. Germline V lookup: CDR1 MNHEY, CDR2 SVGEGT. CDR3 size: 18 residues. Losses at the gene ends were 6 bases for V and 6 bases for J; bases not matched to a gene: 17. In DNA, the CDR3 is TGTGCCAGCAGCCCTTTGGGGACTAGCGGGTGGACTCCCCAGACCCAGTACTTC. It codes for CASSPLGTSGWTPQTQYF.

The gene calls are TRBV5-1 and TRBJ2-7; a possible D gene is TRBD1 (6 bases). The CDR3 contains 13 residues. Looked up from germline, CDR1 is SGHRS and CDR2 is YFSETQ. V was shortened by 4 bases and J by 6 bases, with 14 bases between the two germline ends. The CDR3 here is CASSPSTGFEQYF. The DNA of the CDR3 is TGCGCCAGCAGCCCTTCCACAGGGTTCGAGCAGTACTTC. Complete variable domain (other parts from reference TRBV5-1 and TRBJ2-7): KAGVTQTPRYLIKTRGQQVTLSCSPISGHRSVSWYQQTPGQGLQFLFEYFSETQRNKGNFPGRFSGRQFSNSRSEMNVSTLELGDSALYLCASSPSTGFEQYFGPGTRLTVT.

This rearrangement joins TRBV28 to TRBJ2-1; 7 bases are shared with TRBD1. This CDR3 region has 13 residues. Germline V gives CDR1 MDHEN, CDR2 SYDVKM. J lost 3 bases, V lost 5 bases, and 1 base had no gene match. CDR3 sequence reads: CASSRDSYNEQFF. DNA for the CDR3: TGTGCCAGCAGTCGGGACAGCTACAATGAGCAGTTCTTC.

The chain combines TRBV7-6 with TRBJ2-5; D ambiguous. Germline values: CDR1 SGHVS, CDR2 FNYEAQ. There are 14 residues in the CDR3. Trimming shortened V by 7 bases and J by 5 bases, and 17 bases separated the two germline ends. CDR3 in DNA: TGTGCCAGCACCCTTGAACCCATCGGGGAGACCCAGTACTTC. This gives the protein CASTLEPIGETQYF.

The chain uses TRBV12-3 or TRBV12-4 and TRBJ1-1; tentatively, D is TRBD1 (6 bases). V lost 6 bases, J lost 1 base, and 9 bases lay in between. The CDR3 runs to 13 residues. Here the CDR3 DNA reads TGTGCCAGCAGGGGGACATCGAACACTGAAGCTTTCTTT. It codes for CASRGTSNTEAFF.

This sequence joins TRBV5-6 and TRBJ1-5; D ambiguous. Germline loops: CDR1 SGHDT, CDR2 YYEEEE. V was cut by 2 bases and J by 4 bases, with 7 bases left in between. The CDR3 covers 13 residues. CDR3 DNA sequence: TGTGCCAGCAGCTTATCCCCGAATCAGCCCCAGCATTTT. Translating gives CASSLSPNQPQHF. The variable domain in full, completed from reference TRBV5-6 and TRBJ1-5, reads DAGVTQSPTHLIKTRGQQVTLRCSPKSGHDTVSWYQQALGQGPQFIFQYYEEEERQRGNFPDRFSGHQFPNYSSELNVNALLLGDSALYLCASSLSPNQPQHFGDGTRLSIL.

The rearrangement links TRBV7-6 to TRBJ2-7; TRBD1 matches 9 bases. The CDR3 covers 12 residues. In germline, CDR1 is SGHVS, CDR2 FNYEAQ. V was pared by 5 bases and J by 7 bases, with 3 bases of the junction left unmatched. The CDR3 loop reads CASSRTGDEQYF. In DNA, the CDR3 is TGTGCCAGCAGCCGGACAGGGGATGAGCAGTACTTC.

The chain carries TRBV12-3 or TRBV12-4 and TRBJ1-1; no clear D. The CDR3 sequence is 13 residues long. V gave up 2 bases and J gave up 3 bases, with 7 bases separating them. DNA for the CDR3: TGTGCCAGCAGTTTACGGGAGGACACTGAAGCTTTCTTT. This sequence encodes CASSLREDTEAFF.

This clone has at least ten counts. This chain links TRBV5-4 with TRBJ2-2; TRBD1 agrees at 9 bases. The CDR3 length is 15 residues. The trim removed 5 bases at V and 9 bases at J, leaving 11 bases unmatched. Germline CDR1 SGHNT, CDR2 YYREEE (reference sequence). The CDR3 DNA sequence: TGTGCCAGCAGTCTCCTTCGACAGGGGGGAAGGGAGCTGTTTTTT. Its protein product is CASSLLRQGGRELFF.

This sequence joins TRBV28 and TRBJ2-3; no clear D gene. CDR1 and CDR2 (germline): MDHEN, SYDVKM. CDR3 length equals 13 residues. Trimming took off 1 base at V and 9 bases at J, with 11 bases between the two ends. CDR3 loop: CASSLLYRQTQYF. The CDR3 coding sequence is TGTGCCAGCAGTTTATTGTACCGGCAGACGCAGTATTTT.

This clone showed up just once. This chain connects TRBV5-1 to TRBJ2-2; TRBD1 agrees at 12 bases. The ends lost 6 bases at V and 4 bases at J; junction bases unmatched: 10. Germline loops: CDR1 SGHRS, CDR2 YFSETQ. The CDR3 spans 17 residues. In nucleotides, the CDR3 is TGCGCCAGCACCCCCGGGACAGGGGGCACAATCACCGGGGAGCTGTTTTTT. It codes for CASTPGTGGTITGELFF.

The chain joins TRBV24-1 to TRBJ2-2; 13 nucleotides agree with TRBD2. In germline, CDR1 is KGHDR, CDR2 SFDVKD. V lost 6 bases to trimming and J lost 1 base; unmatched junction nucleotides: 1. This CDR3 contains 16 residues. This CDR3 is CATSWTSGGNTGELFF. The CDR3 DNA follows: TGTGCCACCAGTTGGACTAGCGGGGGGAACACCGGGGAGCTGTTTTTT.

The rearrangement joins TRBV28 to TRBJ1-5; D is unresolved. The CDR3 runs to 15 residues. CDR1 is MDHEN and CDR2 is SYDVKM in the germline V gene. V was cut by 3 bases and J by 0 bases, with 9 bases left in between. This chain's CDR3 is CASSFQGHSNQPQHF. CDR3 nucleotides: TGTGCCAGCAGTTTTCAAGGCCATAGCAATCAGCCCCAGCATTTT.

The rearrangement joins TRBV7-2 to TRBJ1-2; 9 bases map to TRBD1. The CDR3 is 18 residues long. CDR1 is SGHTA, CDR2 FQGNSA, per germline. The trim removed 5 bases at V and 1 base at J, leaving 14 bases unmatched. The DNA of the CDR3 is TGTGCCAGCAGCCTCGACCACTTACAGGGGGCGGGTAACTATGGCTACACCTTC. This sequence encodes CASSLDHLQGAGNYGYTF.

The gene calls are TRBV7-2 and TRBJ2-7; 14 bases line up with TRBD2. The ends lost 5 bases at V and 4 bases at J; junction bases unmatched: 10. Germline-derived CDR1 and CDR2 are SGHTA and FQGNSA. The CDR3 is 17 amino acids. The CDR3 protein is CASSPSGLAGGGYEQYF. The CDR3 nucleotides read TGTGCCAGCAGCCCAAGCGGACTAGCGGGGGGTGGGTACGAGCAGTACTTC.